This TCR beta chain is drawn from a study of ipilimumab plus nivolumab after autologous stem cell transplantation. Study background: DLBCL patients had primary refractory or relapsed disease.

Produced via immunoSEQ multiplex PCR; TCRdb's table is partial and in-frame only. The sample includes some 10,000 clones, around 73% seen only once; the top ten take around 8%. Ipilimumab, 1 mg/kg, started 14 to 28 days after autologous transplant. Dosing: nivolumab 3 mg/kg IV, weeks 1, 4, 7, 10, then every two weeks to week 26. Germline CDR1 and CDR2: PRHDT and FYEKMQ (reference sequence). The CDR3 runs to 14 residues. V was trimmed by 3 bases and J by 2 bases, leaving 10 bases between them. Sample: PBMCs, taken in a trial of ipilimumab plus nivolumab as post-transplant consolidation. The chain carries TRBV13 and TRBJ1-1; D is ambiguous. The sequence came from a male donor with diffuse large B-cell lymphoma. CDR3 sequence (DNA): TGTGCCAGCAGCTTTAGGCGGACTAACACTGAAGCTTTCTTT. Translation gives CASSFRRTNTEAFF.